Listed below are T cell receptor beta chains from one sample, sequenced in a study of T cells in Graves' hyperthyroidism and ophthalmopathy. TCRdb itself ran the multiplex PCR reads through MiXCR, one entry per CDR3 protein. The table includes a few hundred thousand distinct CDR3 sequences, approximately 14% detected once. The sample taken for sequencing was blood. The receptors shown here come from a woman aged 25 to 39 with Graves' ophthalmopathy. The CDR3 runs from the conserved cysteine through the conserved F or W. The order of the fields is V gene, D gene, J gene, CDR3 length, CDR3 protein. A D gene is named only where the DNA matches it firmly.

V: TRBV7-3
D: .
J: TRBJ2-3
length: 14
CDR3: CASRSGATTDTQYF

V: TRBV7-2
D: TRBD2
J: TRBJ2-1
length: 16
CDR3: CASSFPGLAGDREQFF

V: TRBV20-1
D: TRBD1
J: TRBJ1-5
length: 14
CDR3: CSASGAGGGQPQHF

V: TRBV5-1
D: .
J: TRBJ2-5
length: 12
CDR3: CASSGDLETQYF

V: TRBV30
D: .
J: TRBJ1-6
length: 12
CDR3: CAWDRTVSPLHF

V: TRBV6-5
D: .
J: TRBJ2-2
length: 17
CDR3: CASSYPQGRGGTGELFF

V: TRBV15
D: TRBD2
J: TRBJ2-7
length: 15
CDR3: CATSRVLAGGNEQYF

V: TRBV7-8
D: TRBD2
J: TRBJ2-2
length: 18
CDR3: CASSLEPSGGPHTGELFF

V: TRBV11-2
D: .
J: TRBJ2-5
length: 14
CDR3: CASSQNRGGGTQHF

V: TRBV27
D: .
J: TRBJ1-1
length: 15
CDR3: CASRLATVMNTEAFF

V: TRBV29-1
D: .
J: TRBJ1-2
length: 11
CDR3: CSVDLRDGYTF

V: TRBV7-9
D: TRBD1
J: TRBJ1-5
length: 14
CDR3: CASSSDRVNQPQHF

V: TRBV11-2
D: .
J: TRBJ2-4
length: 15
CDR3: CASSTNAGAKNIQYF

V: TRBV12-5
D: .
J: TRBJ2-7
length: 14
CDR3: CASGLGAEGYEQYF

V: TRBV4-1
D: .
J: TRBJ1-2
length: 16
CDR3: CASSQEKGTDFEGYTF

V: TRBV5-1
D: TRBD2
J: TRBJ2-1
length: 17
CDR3: CASSLGAVTSGYNEQFF

V: TRBV28
D: TRBD1
J: TRBJ2-2
length: 16
CDR3: CASNELGQGNTGELFF

V: TRBV5-1
D: .
J: TRBJ1-2
length: 15
CDR3: CASSLYPLGAYGYTF

V: TRBV27
D: TRBD2
J: TRBJ2-1
length: 16
CDR3: CASSRRSGGGGNEQFF

V: TRBV30
D: .
J: TRBJ2-1
length: 14
CDR3: CAWSKTATYNEQFF

V: TRBV20-1
D: .
J: TRBJ2-5
length: 13
CDR3: CSATGSGQETQYF

V: TRBV11-2
D: TRBD2
J: TRBJ2-3
length: 14
CDR3: CASSSGGAGDTQYF

V: TRBV18
D: .
J: TRBJ2-1
length: 13
CDR3: CASSPNGLNEQFF

V: TRBV5-6
D: .
J: TRBJ1-5
length: 15
CDR3: CASSLATYREGPQHF

V: TRBV5-6
D: .
J: TRBJ1-5
length: 15
CDR3: CASSPSRSRRQPQHF

V: TRBV30
D: .
J: TRBJ1-3
length: 16
CDR3: CAWSPGQLSSGNTIYF

V: TRBV7-2
D: TRBD2
J: TRBJ2-5
length: 14
CDR3: CASSAAGGPQTQYF

V: TRBV7-8
D: .
J: TRBJ2-1
length: 15
CDR3: CASSLAGGRGNEQFF

V: TRBV14
D: TRBD2
J: TRBJ2-3
length: 19
CDR3: CASSPGLAGGRVDTDTQYF

V: TRBV27
D: TRBD1
J: TRBJ1-2
length: 16
CDR3: CASSSIGTGIQWGYTF

V: TRBV11-3
D: TRBD2
J: TRBJ2-1
length: 16
CDR3: CASSLETSGVGYEQFF

V: TRBV12-3/TRBV12-4
D: .
J: TRBJ2-1
length: 16
CDR3: CASSNEREVQCHEQFF